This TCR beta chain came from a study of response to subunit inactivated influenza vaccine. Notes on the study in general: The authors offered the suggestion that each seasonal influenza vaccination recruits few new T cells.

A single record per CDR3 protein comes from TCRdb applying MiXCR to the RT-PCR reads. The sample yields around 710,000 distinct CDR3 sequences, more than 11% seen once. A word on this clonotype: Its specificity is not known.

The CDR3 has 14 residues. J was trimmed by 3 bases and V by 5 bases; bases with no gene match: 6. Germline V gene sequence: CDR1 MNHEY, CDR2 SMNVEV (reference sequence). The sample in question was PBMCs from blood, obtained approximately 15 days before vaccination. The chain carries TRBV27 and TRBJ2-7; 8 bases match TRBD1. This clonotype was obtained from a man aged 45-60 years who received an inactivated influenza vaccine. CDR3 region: CASSPSGTGYEQYF. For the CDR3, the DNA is TGTGCCAGCAGTCCCTCCGGGACAGGCTACGAGCAGTACTTC.